Sequencing of this TCR beta chain was carried out in a study of T-cell reconstitution after alpha-beta-depleted transplantation in children. CDR1 and CDR2 from the germline V gene are MDHEN and SYDVKM. The V gene lost 2 bases and the J gene lost 5 bases, with 15 bases spanning the gap. CDR3 length: 16 amino acids. The library targeted TCRbeta and was prepared with unique molecular identifiers. MiXCR, applied by TCRdb to the PCR reads, yields one record per CDR3 protein. The table records about 830,000 distinct CDR3 sequences, approximately 15% of them present only once. This clonotype has at least ten counts.

The sequence was collected from a male patient between 10 and 17 years old who had a stem cell transplant for acute lymphoblastic leukemia, so the T cells may come from the graft donor. Source: PBMCs, mostly from graft donor cells, taken 360 days after TCRalphabeta/CD19-depleted stem cell transplant. The rearrangement joins TRBV28 to TRBJ2-2, with D hard to call. The CDR3 coding sequence is TGTGCCAGCAGTTTACTGGTTAGGCCACCTACCGGGGAGCTGTTTTTT. It yields the protein CASSLLVRPPTGELFF. Full variable domain (missing parts from reference TRBV28 and TRBJ2-2): DVKVTQSSRYLVKRTGEKVFLECVQDMDHENMFWYRQDPGLGLRLIYFSYDVKMKEKGDIPEGYSVSREKKERFSLILESASTNQTSMYLCASSLLVRPPTGELFFGEGSRLTVL.